In its sample, the clone carrying this T cell receptor (beta chain) was seen many times. The antigen is unknown. The germline V gene has CDR1 SGHDT and CDR2 YYEEEE. Trimming shortened V by 0 bases and J by 8 bases, and 8 bases separated the two germline ends. The CDR3 contains 12 residues. This specimen comes from a study of T cells in Graves' hyperthyroidism and ophthalmopathy. Study outcomes and limitations: Blood also contained most expanded thyroid clonotypes above 0.001.

Researchers took RNA transcripts and amplified the TCR beta CDR3 regions from them. During a first-round RT-PCR of the TCR CDR3, the HTBI primer set was used. TCRdb re-derived calls from the multiplex PCR reads in MiXCR, one entry per CDR3 protein. The sample holds around 570,000 distinct CDR3 sequences; less than 20% are singletons and the top ten take about 50%. The source material was blood. The V gene is TRBV5-6, the J gene TRBJ1-1, with D possibly matching TRBD1 (5 bases). The clonotype was recovered from a middle-aged man with Graves' ophthalmopathy. The CDR3 loop reads CASSLVEGEAFF. CDR3 coding DNA: TGTGCCAGCAGCTTGGTGGAGGGGGAAGCTTTCTTT.